Presented here are 10 T cell receptor beta chains from one specimen sequenced in a study of cytomegalovirus exposure and HLA in healthy donors. Profiled with immunoSEQ multiplex PCR; TCRdb holds only in-frame clones, not every one. The table lists roughly 56,000 clones, around 90% of them singletons. The sample comprised PBMCs. These receptors came from a woman aged 25 to 39 in good health and CMV-seronegative.

The chain carries TRBV7-9 and TRBJ2-5; 9 bases map to TRBD2. The CDR3 sequence is 15 residues long. V was pared by 5 bases and J by 5 bases, with 9 bases of the junction left unmatched. The germline V gene encodes CDR1 SEHNR and CDR2 FQNEAQ (reference sequence). CDR3 nucleotide sequence: TGTGCCAGCAGCGCCGGTAGCGGGAGTATGGAGACCCAGTACTTC. As protein: CASSAGSGSMETQYF.

The chain recombines TRBV18 with TRBJ2-2; 11 nucleotides align to TRBD2. The germline CDR1 and CDR2 sequences are KGHSH and LQKENI. V dropped 0 bases and J dropped 4; count of bases not matched to a gene: 1. This CDR3 has 16 residues. In DNA form, the CDR3 reads TGTGCCAGCTCACCACCCCTAGCGGGGGGCACCGGGGAGCTGTTTTTT. It specifies CASSPPLAGGTGELFF.

This sequence joins TRBV6-5 and TRBJ2-5; D is ambiguous. Germline lookup yields CDR1 MNHEY and CDR2 SVGAGI. The CDR3 is 11 amino acids. V dropped 6 bases and J dropped 1 base, with 3 bases sitting between them. This chain's CDR3 is CASSGQETQYF. CDR3 DNA: TGTGCCAGCAGCGGCCAAGAGACCCAGTACTTC.

The V and J genes are TRBV9 and TRBJ2-3, with TRBD1 matching 8 bases. V gave up 2 bases and J gave up 1 base; unmatched junction bases: 0. The V gene's germline CDR1 is SGDLS and CDR2 YYNGEE. The CDR3 has 14 residues. This CDR3 is CASSVGQGTDTQYF. The CDR3 DNA sequence: TGTGCCAGCAGCGTGGGACAGGGCACAGATACGCAGTATTTT.

This sequence joins TRBV6-6 and TRBJ2-7, with 8 bases identical to TRBD2. V gave up 6 bases and J gave up 4 bases; unmatched junction bases: 8. The CDR3 covers 14 residues. In germline, CDR1 is MNHNY, CDR2 SVGAGI (reference sequence). For the CDR3, the DNA is TGTGCCAGCAGAGCTCAGCGGGAGTCTTACGAGCAGTACTTC. Its protein product is CASRAQRESYEQYF.

This clone appeared a single time. The V and J genes are TRBV7-2 and TRBJ2-1; 8 nucleotides align to TRBD1. CDR3 length: 12 amino acids. Germline trimming cut 3 bases from V and 11 bases from J; bases unmatched to any gene: 3. Germline V lookup: CDR1 SGHTA, CDR2 FQGNSA. The CDR3, as DNA: TGTGCCAGCAGCTTCCGGGACAGGCAGCAGTTCTTC. This gives the protein CASSFRDRQQFF. Together with reference TRBV7-2 and TRBJ2-1, the CDR3 gives the full variable domain: GAGVSQSPSNKVTEKGKDVELRCDPISGHTALYWYRQSLGQGLEFLIYFQGNSAPDKSGLPSDRFSAERTGGSVSTLTIQRTQQEDSAVYLCASSFRDRQQFFGPGTRLTVL.

This chain uses TRBV10-3 with TRBJ2-7; D ambiguous. Germline V gives CDR1 ENHRY, CDR2 SYGVKD. This CDR3 comprises 14 residues. V gave up 10 bases and J gave up 0 bases, with 16 bases separating them. The CDR3 region has the DNA TGTGCCAGCACCCCACTACCGACCTCCTACGAGCAGTACTTC. It codes for CASTPLPTSYEQYF.

J is TRBJ2-7 and V is TRBV6-5; 8 positions agree with TRBD1. CDR1 is MNHEY, CDR2 SVGAGI, per germline. With V trimmed by 2 bases and J by 4 bases, 7 bases remained unmatched. This CDR3 has 15 residues. The CDR3 reads CASSYMQGADYEQYF. As DNA, the CDR3 is TGTGCCAGCAGTTACATGCAGGGGGCGGATTACGAGCAGTACTTC.

The rearrangement joins TRBV4-1 to TRBJ1-1; no clear D gene. V lost 1 base and J 4 bases, leaving 13 bases between the germline ends. Germline CDR1 is MGHRA and CDR2 is YSYEKL. This CDR3 has 15 residues. Written as DNA, the CDR3 is TGCGCCAGCAGCCAAGTTTGGGAGGCGGGCACTGAAGCTTTCTTT. Translation: CASSQVWEAGTEAFF.

This chain links TRBV5-1 with TRBJ2-1; 10 bases line up with TRBD1. V shed 0 bases and J 9 bases; nucleotides not matched to a gene: 9. CDR1 and CDR2 (germline): SGHRS, YFSETQ. The CDR3 has 16 residues. The CDR3 loop is CASSLEGTGAQGEQFF. CDR3 nucleotide sequence: TGCGCCAGCAGCTTGGAAGGGACAGGGGCCCAGGGTGAGCAGTTCTTC.